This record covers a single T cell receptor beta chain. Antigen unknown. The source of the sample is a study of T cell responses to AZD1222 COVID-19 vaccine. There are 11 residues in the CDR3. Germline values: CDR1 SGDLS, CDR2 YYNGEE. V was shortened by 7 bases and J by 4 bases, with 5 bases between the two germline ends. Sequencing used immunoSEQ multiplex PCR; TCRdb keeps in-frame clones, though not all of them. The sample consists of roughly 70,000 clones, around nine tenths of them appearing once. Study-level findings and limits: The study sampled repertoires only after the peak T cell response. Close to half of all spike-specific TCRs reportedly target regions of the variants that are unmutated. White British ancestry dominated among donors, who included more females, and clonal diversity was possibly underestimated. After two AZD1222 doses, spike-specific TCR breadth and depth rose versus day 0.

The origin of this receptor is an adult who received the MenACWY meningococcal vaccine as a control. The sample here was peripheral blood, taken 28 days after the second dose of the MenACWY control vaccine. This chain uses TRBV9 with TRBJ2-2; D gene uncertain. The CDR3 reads CASSITGELFF. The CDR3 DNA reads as TGTGCCAGCTCTATCACCGGGGAGCTGTTTTTT. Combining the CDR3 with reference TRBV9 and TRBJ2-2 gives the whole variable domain DSGVTQTPKHLITATGQRVTLRCSPRSGDLSVYWYQQSLDQGLQFLIQYYNGEERAKGNILERFSAQQFPDLHSELNLSSLELGDSALYFCASSITGELFFGEGSRLTVL.